This T cell receptor (beta chain) comes out of a study of shared clonotypes between healthy human individuals. As concerns this clone: Its antigen is currently unknown.

Study observations and caveats: Clonotypes shared by all four sorted-subset donors had higher generation probabilities than non-shared clonotypes.

The CDR3 sequence is 18 residues long. Germline values: CDR1 SGHKS, CDR2 YYEKEE (reference sequence). Trimming removed 3 bases from V and 4 bases from J; junction bases left unmatched: 12. The assay ran at deep level. Only in-frame clones appear in the TCRdb table, and some are missing; sequencing was by immunoSEQ multiplex PCR. The sample lists under 85,000 clones, 60% to 70% occurring once. Everyone who donated was a Caucasian adult who lived in Nashville, Tennessee. CCR7-negative CD45RA+ TemRA cells were combined with CD45RO+ cells to form CD8 memory. The sequencing input was memory CD8+ T cells sorted from blood. Subset specified: CD45RO+ cells pooled with CCR7-negative TemRA cells. The genes are TRBV5-5 and TRBJ2-3; 12 bases fit TRBD2. The source is a man younger than 45 in good health. CDR3 protein: CASSSRTSGITSADTQYF. Here the CDR3 DNA reads TGTGCCAGCAGCTCTAGGACTAGCGGGATAACTAGCGCAGATACGCAGTATTTT.